What follows are 5 T cell receptor beta chains derived from one specimen sequenced in a study of identifying expanded T cells in peripheral blood. Data came from immunoSEQ multiplex PCR; TCRdb stores just in-frame clones and leaves some out. Among roughly 100,000 clones listed, 88% were seen once. Material: blood. These receptors came from a person between 18 and 75 years old in good health.

The rearrangement uses TRBV29-1 and TRBJ1-1; 8 bases fit TRBD1. V dropped 7 bases and J dropped 4; count of bases not matched to a gene: 11. The CDR3 covers 14 residues. Germline V lookup: CDR1 SQVTM, CDR2 ANQGSEA. DNA for the CDR3: TGCAGCGCCCAGGGGGCGATAACGGGCACTGAAGCTTTCTTT. Amino acids: CSAQGAITGTEAFF.

This clone was seen just once. This chain connects TRBV28 to TRBJ1-1; D is possibly TRBD1 (6 bases). The CDR3 is 15 amino acids. Germline assignment: CDR1 MDHEN and CDR2 SYDVKM. Between the trimmed V and J ends, which lost 8 bases and 1 base, there was a span of 17 bases. As DNA, the CDR3 is TGTGCCAGCGGCGTCGGGACATCTTCGAACACTGAAGCTTTCTTT. Encoded protein: CASGVGTSSNTEAFF.

This chain links TRBV6-5 with TRBJ2-7; maybe TRBD1 (5 bases). Germline V gene data show CDR1 as MNHEY and CDR2 as SVGAGI. This CDR3 has 15 amino acids. Deletions cut 0 bases from V and 1 base from J, with 10 bases between. The CDR3 region is CASSYSWGRSYEQYF. CDR3 bases: TGTGCCAGCAGTTACTCGTGGGGCAGGTCCTACGAGCAGTACTTC.

The CDR3 sequence is CASSPTGEHQPQHF. CDR3 sequence (DNA): TGTGCCAGCTCACCGACAGGGGAACATCAGCCCCAGCATTTT. J is TRBJ1-5 and V is TRBV18, with TRBD1 identical over 8 bases. The CDR3 sequence is 14 residues long. CDR1 is KGHSH, CDR2 LQKENI, per germline. After removal of 3 bases from V and 5 bases from J, the junction contained 3 bases not matched to a gene. The entire variable domain, with the rest obtained from reference TRBV18 and TRBJ1-5, is as follows: NAGVMQNPRHLVRRRGQEARLRCSPMKGHSHVYWYRQLPEEGLKFMVYLQKENIIDESGMPKERFSAEFPKEGPSILRIQQVVRGDSAAYFCASSPTGEHQPQHFGDGTRLSIL.

This clone showed up just once. The chain combines TRBV10-1 with TRBJ2-4; 7 bases match TRBD2. The CDR3 is made up of 16 amino acids. Germline CDR1 is WNHNN and CDR2 is SYGVQD (reference sequence). Trimming took 3 bases from V and 0 from J; bases not matched to a gene: 5. This chain's CDR3 is CASSDGSGIAKNIQYF. The CDR3 nucleotides read TGCGCCAGCAGTGACGGGAGCGGGATAGCCAAAAACATTCAGTACTTC.